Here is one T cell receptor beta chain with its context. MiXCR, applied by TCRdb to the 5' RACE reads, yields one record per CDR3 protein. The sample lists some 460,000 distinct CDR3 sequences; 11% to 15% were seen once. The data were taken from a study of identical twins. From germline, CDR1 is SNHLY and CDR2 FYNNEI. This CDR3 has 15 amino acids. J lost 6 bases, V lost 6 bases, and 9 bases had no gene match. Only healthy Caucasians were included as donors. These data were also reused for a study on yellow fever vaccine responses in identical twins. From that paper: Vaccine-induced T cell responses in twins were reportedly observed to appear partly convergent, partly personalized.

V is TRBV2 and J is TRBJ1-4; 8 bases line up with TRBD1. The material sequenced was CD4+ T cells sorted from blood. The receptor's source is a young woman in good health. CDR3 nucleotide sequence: TGTGCCAGCAGCGGCCGAGACAGGGGCGATGAAAAACTGTTTTTT. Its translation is CASSGRDRGDEKLFF.